A single sample is the source of the 13 T cell receptor beta chains below, sequenced in a study of cytomegalovirus exposure and HLA in healthy donors. The PCR was carried out with 60 Vbeta primers and 13 Jbeta primers. The repertoire was sequenced with immunoSEQ multiplex PCR; TCRdb's copy has only in-frame clones and lacks some. This table has 100,000 to 150,000 clones, roughly 82% appearing once. The specimen sequenced was PBMCs. Source of these receptors: a woman younger than 35 in good health and CMV-seropositive.

The rearrangement uses TRBV5-8 and TRBJ1-4; D unresolved. Trimming took 4 bases from V and 0 from J, leaving 10 bases between them. The CDR3 extends over 15 amino acids. Germline CDR1 is SGHTS and CDR2 is YDEGEE. The CDR3 nucleotides are TGTGCCAGCAGCCCCCAGGTTGCAACTAATGAAAAACTGTTTTTT. This sequence encodes CASSPQVATNEKLFF.

V usage is TRBV10-3 and J usage is TRBJ2-7; the match to TRBD1 covers 7 bases. This CDR3 contains 15 residues. CDR1 ENHRY and CDR2 SYGVKD come from the germline V gene. V was pared by 3 bases and J by 1 base, with 6 bases of the junction left unmatched. CDR3 in amino acids: CAISDLTGLSYEQYF. Here the CDR3 DNA reads TGTGCCATCAGTGACTTGACAGGGCTATCCTACGAGCAGTACTTC.

The chain is built from TRBV6-5 and TRBJ1-2; D not certain. Germline V lookup: CDR1 MNHEY, CDR2 SVGAGI. Trimming stripped 0 bases from V and 4 bases from J, with 9 bases between. The CDR3 is 14 amino acids. The CDR3 DNA reads TGTGCCAGCAGTTACTCAGGAGAGGGCTATGGCTACACCTTC. Protein: CASSYSGEGYGYTF.

This clone showed up just a few times. The rearrangement uses TRBV7-2 and TRBJ2-7; tentative D call: TRBD1 (5 bases). Germline V CDR1 and CDR2: SGHTA, FQGNSA. The V and J ends lost 1 base and 2 bases respectively, with 15 bases between them. There are 16 residues in the CDR3. CDR3 amino acids: CASSLDQGYGTYEQYF. CDR3 nucleotide sequence: TGTGCCAGCAGCTTAGATCAGGGATATGGGACCTACGAGCAGTACTTC.

The chain is built from TRBV19 and TRBJ2-1, with D possibly being TRBD2 (6 bases). CDR1 LNHDA and CDR2 SQIVND come from the germline V gene (reference sequence). The V end lost 5 bases, the J end lost 4 bases, and 9 bases lay between the germline ends. The CDR3 totals 13 residues. This CDR3 is CASSRGKYNEQFF. CDR3 DNA: TGTGCCAGTAGTCGGGGGAAATACAATGAGCAGTTCTTC.

The rearrangement joins TRBV18 to TRBJ2-1, with TRBD2 identical over 9 bases. The ends lost 5 bases at V and 4 bases at J; junction bases unmatched: 6. CDR3 size: 15 residues. The germline gives CDR1 KGHSH, CDR2 LQKENI. CDR3 amino acids: CASSNERGDYNEQFF. In nucleotides, the CDR3 is TGTGCCAGCTCAAATGAGCGGGGGGATTACAATGAGCAGTTCTTC.

The CDR3 spells CASTPGQGPYEQYF. The CDR3 nucleotides are TGTGCCAGCACCCCGGGACAGGGTCCCTACGAGCAGTACTTC. The chain carries TRBV28 and TRBJ2-7; 9 nucleotides agree with TRBD1. CDR1 is MDHEN and CDR2 is SYDVKM in the germline V gene. There are 14 residues in the CDR3. Trimming took 7 bases from V and 2 from J; bases not matched to a gene: 6.

This chain connects TRBV7-6 to TRBJ2-2, with D unresolved. Germline V gives CDR1 SGHVS, CDR2 FNYEAQ. The V gene lost 5 bases and the J gene lost 0 bases, with 7 bases spanning the gap. The CDR3 sequence is 14 residues long. The CDR3 coding sequence is TGTGCCAGCAGCCATAGTACGAACACCGGGGAGCTGTTTTTT. Amino acids: CASSHSTNTGELFF.

The DNA for the CDR3 is TGTGCCAGCAGTTTCCAACAGGGGGCGCCCGGCTACACCTTC. It codes for CASSFQQGAPGYTF. V usage is TRBV28 and J usage is TRBJ1-2; 9 bases map to TRBD1. The germline CDR1 and CDR2 sequences are MDHEN and SYDVKM. V trimming: 3 bases; J trimming: 8 bases; junction bases outside the gene matches: 7. This CDR3 contains 14 residues.

This chain uses TRBV7-8 with TRBJ1-6; 7 bases are shared with TRBD1. Germline CDR1 is SGHVS and CDR2 is FQNEAQ. The CDR3 is 16 amino acids. Unmatched junction bases numbered 12, after V lost 5 bases and J lost 8 bases. The CDR3 is CASSPTRGKVDSPLHF. Here the CDR3 DNA reads TGTGCCAGCAGCCCAACCAGGGGGAAGGTTGATTCACCCCTCCACTTT.

The rearrangement links TRBV9 to TRBJ1-2; the D gene is possibly TRBD1 (6 bases). The germline V gene encodes CDR1 SGDLS and CDR2 YYNGEE. V gave up 3 bases and J gave up 3 bases, with 9 bases separating them. This CDR3 spans 13 amino acids. The CDR3 region is CASSAGQYYGYTF. Here the CDR3 DNA reads TGTGCCAGCAGCGCGGGACAATACTATGGCTACACCTTC.

Only a few counts were recorded for this clone. J is TRBJ2-4 and V is TRBV11-2, with 10 bases identical to TRBD2. Germline values: CDR1 SGHAT, CDR2 FQNNGV. V dropped 5 bases and J dropped 14; count of bases not matched to a gene: 6. The CDR3 covers 12 residues. In DNA form, the CDR3 reads TGTGCCAGCAGCCTCCTAGCGGGGGAAGAGTACTTC. Translated: CASSLLAGEEYF.

The chain is built from TRBV4-1 and TRBJ2-5; 9 bases match TRBD2. Trimming removed 7 bases from V and 4 bases from J; junction bases left unmatched: 10. The germline CDR1 and CDR2 sequences are MGHRA and YSYEKL. This CDR3 is 15 amino acids long. The CDR3 protein is CASTSSGGTLETQYF. The DNA of the CDR3 is TGCGCCAGCACCTCGAGCGGGGGGACTCTAGAGACCCAGTACTTC.